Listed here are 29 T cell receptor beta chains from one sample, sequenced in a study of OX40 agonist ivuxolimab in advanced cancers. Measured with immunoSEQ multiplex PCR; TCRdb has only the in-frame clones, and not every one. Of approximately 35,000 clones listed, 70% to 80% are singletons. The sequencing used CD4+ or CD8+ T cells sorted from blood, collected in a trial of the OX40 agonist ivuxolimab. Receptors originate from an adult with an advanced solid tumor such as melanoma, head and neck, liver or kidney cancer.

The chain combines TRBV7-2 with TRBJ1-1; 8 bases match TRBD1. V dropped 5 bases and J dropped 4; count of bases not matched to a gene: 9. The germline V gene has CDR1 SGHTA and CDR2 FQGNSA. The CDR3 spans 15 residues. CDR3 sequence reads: CASSTRTGWGTEAFF. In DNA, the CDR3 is TGTGCCAGCAGCACCCGGACAGGGTGGGGCACTGAAGCTTTCTTT. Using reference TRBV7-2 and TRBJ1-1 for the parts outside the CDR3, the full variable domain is GAGVSQSPSNKVTEKGKDVELRCDPISGHTALYWYRQSLGQGLEFLIYFQGNSAPDKSGLPSDRFSAERTGGSVSTLTIQRTQQEDSAVYLCASSTRTGWGTEAFFGQGTRLTVV.

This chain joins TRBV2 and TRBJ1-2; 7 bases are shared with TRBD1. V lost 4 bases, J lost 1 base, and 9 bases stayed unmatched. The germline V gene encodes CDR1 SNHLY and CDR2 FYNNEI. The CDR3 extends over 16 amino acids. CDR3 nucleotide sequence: TGTGCCAGCAGTGGGGACAGTTCGCGTAGTAACTATGGCTACACCTTC. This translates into CASSGDSSRSNYGYTF.

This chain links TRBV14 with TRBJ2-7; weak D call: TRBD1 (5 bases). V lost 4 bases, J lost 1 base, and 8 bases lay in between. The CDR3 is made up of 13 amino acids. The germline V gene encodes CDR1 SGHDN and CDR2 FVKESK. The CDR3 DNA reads TGTGCCAGCAGCCCCAGGGAATCCTACGAGCAGTACTTC. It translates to CASSPRESYEQYF.

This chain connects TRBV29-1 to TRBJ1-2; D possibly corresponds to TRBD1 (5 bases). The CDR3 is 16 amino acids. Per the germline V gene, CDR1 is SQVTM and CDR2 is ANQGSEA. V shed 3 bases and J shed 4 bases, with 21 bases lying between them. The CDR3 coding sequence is TGCAGCGTTGATGGGTCGGCAGGGAATGGAGGCTATGGCTACACCTTC. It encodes CSVDGSAGNGGYGYTF.

CDR3 sequence reads: CSVFFSYEQYF. The CDR3 coding sequence is TGCAGCGTTTTCTTCTCCTACGAGCAGTACTTC. The genes are TRBV29-1 and TRBJ2-7; D remains unclear. The CDR3 is made up of 11 amino acids. Per germline, CDR1 SQVTM and CDR2 ANQGSEA. Trimming took 5 bases from V and 0 from J, leaving 5 bases between them.

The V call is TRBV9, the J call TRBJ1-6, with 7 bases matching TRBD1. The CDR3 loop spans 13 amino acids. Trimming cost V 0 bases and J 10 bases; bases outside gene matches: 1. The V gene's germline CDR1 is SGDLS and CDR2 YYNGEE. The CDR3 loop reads CASSVGDRSPLHF. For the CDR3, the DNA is TGTGCCAGCAGCGTAGGGGACAGATCACCCCTCCACTTT.

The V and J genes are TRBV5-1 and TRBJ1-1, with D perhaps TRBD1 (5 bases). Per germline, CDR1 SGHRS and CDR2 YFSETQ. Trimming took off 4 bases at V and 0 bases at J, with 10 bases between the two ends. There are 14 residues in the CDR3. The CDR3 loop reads CASSPPGMNTEAFF. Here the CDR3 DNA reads TGCGCCAGCAGCCCGCCAGGGATGAACACTGAAGCTTTCTTT.

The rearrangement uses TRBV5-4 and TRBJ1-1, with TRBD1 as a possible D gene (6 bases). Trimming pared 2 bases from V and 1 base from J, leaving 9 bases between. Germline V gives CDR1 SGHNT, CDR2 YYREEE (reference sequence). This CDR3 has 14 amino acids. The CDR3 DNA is TGTGCCAGCAGCTTACAGACAGGGAACACTGAAGCTTTCTTT. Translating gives CASSLQTGNTEAFF.

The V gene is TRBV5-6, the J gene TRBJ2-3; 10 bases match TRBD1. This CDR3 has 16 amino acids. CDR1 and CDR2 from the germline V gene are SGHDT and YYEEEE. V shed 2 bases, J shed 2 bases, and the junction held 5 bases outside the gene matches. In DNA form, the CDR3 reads TGTGCCAGCAGCTTTACCGGGACAGGGGCCACAGATACGCAGTATTTT. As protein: CASSFTGTGATDTQYF.

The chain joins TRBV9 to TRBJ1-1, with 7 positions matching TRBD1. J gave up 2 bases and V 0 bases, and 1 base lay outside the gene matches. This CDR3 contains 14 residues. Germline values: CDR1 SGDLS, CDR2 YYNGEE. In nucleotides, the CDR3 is TGTGCCAGCAGCGTAGGGGACAGTAACACTGAAGCTTTCTTT. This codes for CASSVGDSNTEAFF.

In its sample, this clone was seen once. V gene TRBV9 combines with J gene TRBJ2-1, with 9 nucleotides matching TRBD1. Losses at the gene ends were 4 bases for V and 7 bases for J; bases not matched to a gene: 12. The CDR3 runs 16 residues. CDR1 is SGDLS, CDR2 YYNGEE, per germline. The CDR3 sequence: CASSPPGTGFRNEQFF. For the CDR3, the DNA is TGTGCCAGCAGCCCCCCCGGGACAGGGTTTAGGAATGAGCAGTTCTTC.

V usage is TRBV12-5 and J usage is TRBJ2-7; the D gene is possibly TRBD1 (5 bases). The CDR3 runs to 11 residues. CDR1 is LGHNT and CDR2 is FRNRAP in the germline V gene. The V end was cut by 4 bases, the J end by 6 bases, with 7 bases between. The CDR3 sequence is CASGSRGEQYF. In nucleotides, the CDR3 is TGTGCTAGTGGTTCTAGGGGCGAGCAGTACTTC.

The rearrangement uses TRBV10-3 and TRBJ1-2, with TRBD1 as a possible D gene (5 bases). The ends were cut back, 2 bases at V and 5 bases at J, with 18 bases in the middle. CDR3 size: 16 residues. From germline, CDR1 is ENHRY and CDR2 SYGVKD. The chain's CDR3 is CAISETPDTSPYGYTF. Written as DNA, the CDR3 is TGTGCCATCAGTGAGACCCCGGACACGTCTCCTTATGGCTACACCTTC.

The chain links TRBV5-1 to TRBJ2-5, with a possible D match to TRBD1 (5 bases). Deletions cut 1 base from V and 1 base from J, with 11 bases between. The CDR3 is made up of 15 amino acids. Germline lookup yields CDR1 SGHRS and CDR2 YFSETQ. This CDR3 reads CASSLFQGPQETQYF. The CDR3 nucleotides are TGCGCCAGCAGCTTGTTTCAGGGTCCCCAAGAGACCCAGTACTTC.

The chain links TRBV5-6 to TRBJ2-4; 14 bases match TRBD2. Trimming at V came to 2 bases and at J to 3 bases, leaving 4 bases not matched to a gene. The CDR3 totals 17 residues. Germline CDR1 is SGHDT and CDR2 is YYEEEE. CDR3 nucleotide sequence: TGTGCCAGCAGCTTCCGGACTAGCGGGGGGTACAAAAACATTCAGTACTTC. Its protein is CASSFRTSGGYKNIQYF.

The CDR3 spells CASGDRGLYGYTF. In DNA form, the CDR3 reads TGTGCCAGCGGAGACAGGGGTCTCTATGGCTACACCTTC. The chain uses TRBV2 and TRBJ1-2; 8 bases are shared with TRBD1. V was clipped by 8 bases and J by 4 bases; unmatched bases: 6. Germline V gives CDR1 SNHLY, CDR2 FYNNEI. The CDR3 sequence is 13 residues long.

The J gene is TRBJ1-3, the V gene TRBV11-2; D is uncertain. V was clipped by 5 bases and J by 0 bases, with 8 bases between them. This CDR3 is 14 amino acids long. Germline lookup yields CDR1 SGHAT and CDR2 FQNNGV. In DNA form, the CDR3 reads TGTGCCAGCAGCCAAGGACTCTCTGGAAACACCATATATTTT. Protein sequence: CASSQGLSGNTIYF.

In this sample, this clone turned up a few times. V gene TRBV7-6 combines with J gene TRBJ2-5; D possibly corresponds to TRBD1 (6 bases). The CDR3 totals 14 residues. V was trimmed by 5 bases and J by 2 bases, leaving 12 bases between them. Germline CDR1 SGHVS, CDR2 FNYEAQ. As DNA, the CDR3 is TGTGCCAGCAGCCCCTTCCAGGGGCAAGAGACCCAGTACTTC. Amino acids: CASSPFQGQETQYF.

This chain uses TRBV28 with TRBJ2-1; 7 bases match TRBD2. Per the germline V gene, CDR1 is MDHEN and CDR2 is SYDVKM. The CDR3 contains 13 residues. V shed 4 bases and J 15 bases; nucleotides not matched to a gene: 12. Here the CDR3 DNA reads TGTGCCAGCAGTTCACAGCGGGGAAGGGTTTGGTTCTTC. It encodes CASSSQRGRVWFF.

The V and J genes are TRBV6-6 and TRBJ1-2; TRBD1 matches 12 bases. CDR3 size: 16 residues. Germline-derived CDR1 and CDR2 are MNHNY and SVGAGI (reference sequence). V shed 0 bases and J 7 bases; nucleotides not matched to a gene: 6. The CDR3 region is CASSYSGQGAVGGYTF. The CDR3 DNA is TGTGCCAGCAGTTACTCGGGACAGGGGGCCGTAGGTGGCTACACCTTC.

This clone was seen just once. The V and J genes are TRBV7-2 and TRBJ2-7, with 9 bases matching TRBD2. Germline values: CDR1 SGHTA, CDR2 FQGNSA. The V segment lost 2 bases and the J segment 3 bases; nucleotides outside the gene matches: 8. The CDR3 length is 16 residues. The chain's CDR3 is CASSLLSSGVVYEQYF. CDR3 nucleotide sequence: TGTGCCAGCAGCTTACTCTCTAGCGGGGTGGTCTACGAGCAGTACTTC. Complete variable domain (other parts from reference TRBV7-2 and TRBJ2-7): GAGVSQSPSNKVTEKGKDVELRCDPISGHTALYWYRQSLGQGLEFLIYFQGNSAPDKSGLPSDRFSAERTGGSVSTLTIQRTQQEDSAVYLCASSLLSSGVVYEQYFGPGTRLTVT.

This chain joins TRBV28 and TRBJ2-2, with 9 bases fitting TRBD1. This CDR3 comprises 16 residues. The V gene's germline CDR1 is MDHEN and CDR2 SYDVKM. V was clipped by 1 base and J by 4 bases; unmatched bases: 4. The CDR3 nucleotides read TGTGCCAGCAGTTTATCAGGGACAGGGCCCACCGGGGAGCTGTTTTTT. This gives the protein CASSLSGTGPTGELFF.

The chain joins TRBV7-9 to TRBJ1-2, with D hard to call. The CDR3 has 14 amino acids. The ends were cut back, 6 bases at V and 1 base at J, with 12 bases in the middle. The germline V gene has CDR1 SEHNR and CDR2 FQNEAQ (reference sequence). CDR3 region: CASSPETDNYGYTF. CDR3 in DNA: TGTGCCAGCAGTCCAGAAACAGATAACTATGGCTACACCTTC.

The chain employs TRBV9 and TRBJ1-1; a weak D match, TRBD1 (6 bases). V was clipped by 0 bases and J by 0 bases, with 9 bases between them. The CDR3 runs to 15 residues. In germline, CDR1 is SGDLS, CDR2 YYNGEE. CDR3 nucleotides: TGTGCCAGCAGCGTAGCTCGGACAGTGAACACTGAAGCTTTCTTT. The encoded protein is CASSVARTVNTEAFF. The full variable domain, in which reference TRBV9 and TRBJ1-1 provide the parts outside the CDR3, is DSGVTQTPKHLITATGQRVTLRCSPRSGDLSVYWYQQSLDQGLQFLIQYYNGEERAKGNILERFSAQQFPDLHSELNLSSLELGDSALYFCASSVARTVNTEAFFGQGTRLTVV.

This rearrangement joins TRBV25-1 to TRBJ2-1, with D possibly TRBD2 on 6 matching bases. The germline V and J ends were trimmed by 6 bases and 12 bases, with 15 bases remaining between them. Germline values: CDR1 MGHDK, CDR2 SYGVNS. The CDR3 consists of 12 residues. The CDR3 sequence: CASSAGGVLQFF. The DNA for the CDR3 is TGTGCCAGCAGCGCCGGCGGGGTATTGCAGTTCTTC.

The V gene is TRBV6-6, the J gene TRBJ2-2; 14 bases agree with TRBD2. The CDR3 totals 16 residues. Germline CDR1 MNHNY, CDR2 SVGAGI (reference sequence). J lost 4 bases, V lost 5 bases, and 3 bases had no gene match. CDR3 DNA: TGTGCCAGCAGTGGGACTAGCGGGGGTCCCACCGGGGAGCTGTTTTTT. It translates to CASSGTSGGPTGELFF.

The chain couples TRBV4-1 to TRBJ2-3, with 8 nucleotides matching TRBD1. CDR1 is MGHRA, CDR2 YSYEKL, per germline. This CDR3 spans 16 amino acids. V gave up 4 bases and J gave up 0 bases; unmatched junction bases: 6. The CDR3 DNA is TGCGCCAGCAGCCCTCAGGGGGCAGCTAGCACAGATACGCAGTATTTT. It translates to CASSPQGAASTDTQYF.

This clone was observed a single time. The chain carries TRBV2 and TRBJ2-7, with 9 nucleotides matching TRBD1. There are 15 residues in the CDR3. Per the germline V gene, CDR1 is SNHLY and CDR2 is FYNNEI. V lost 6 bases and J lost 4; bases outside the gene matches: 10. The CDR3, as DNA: TGTGCCAGCAGACTCACAGGGGGCGCATTATACGAGCAGTACTTC. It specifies CASRLTGGALYEQYF.

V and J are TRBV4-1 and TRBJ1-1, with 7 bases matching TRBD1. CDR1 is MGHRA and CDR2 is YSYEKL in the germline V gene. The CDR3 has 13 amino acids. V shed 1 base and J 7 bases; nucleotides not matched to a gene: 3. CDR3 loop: CASSQVGQSEAFF. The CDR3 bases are TGCGCCAGCAGCCAAGTGGGACAGAGTGAAGCTTTCTTT.